This paragraph reports one TCR beta chain. The target antigen is unknown. The data were obtained in a study of beta chain features in type 1 diabetes. The study, taken as a whole, reports: TCRB CDR3s were moderately but significantly shorter in Type 1 diabetes patients in all four CD4+ subsets.

The whole isolated RNA underwent reverse transcription, so sequencing captured expressed TCRB transcripts. Each sample of naive, central memory or regulatory T cells had, on average, approximately 4 million reads. Using immunoSEQ multiplex PCR, the repertoire was profiled, and TCRdb retains in-frame clones only, with some absent. The sample contains 390,000 or so clones, 14% of which appear only once. Germline trimming cut 1 base from V and 5 bases from J; bases unmatched to any gene: 6. This CDR3 comprises 15 residues. Germline V CDR1 and CDR2: SGHTA, FQGNSA. In all sorted populations, purity surpassed 98%.

The clonotype originates from a man aged 25 to 40 in good health. J is TRBJ2-5 and V is TRBV7-2; 8 bases are shared with TRBD2. Sample: naive CD4+ T cells from blood. In DNA form, the CDR3 reads TGTGCCAGCAGCTTAGGACGGGGGGGTGCTGAGACCCAGTACTTC. It yields the protein CASSLGRGGAETQYF.